These T cell receptor beta chains were read from a single sample in a study of shared clonotypes between healthy human individuals. TCRdb's table, derived via immunoSEQ multiplex PCR, lists solely in-frame clones and lacks some. The data hold millions of clones, with 85% to 95% observed a single time. The material sequenced was naive CD4+ T cells sorted from blood. The receptors were gathered from a young man in good health. The conserved cysteine and the conserved F or W are not part of the CDR3 here.

TRBV27,ASSPGTGWQF
TRBV28,ASSLSGSDLDKLF
TRBV27,ASSFSRRDYGYT
TRBV18,ASSPPPTDTQY
TRBV4-1,ASSQVGAVQGPQH
TRBV6-6,ASSYRFGDTQY
TRBV4-1,ASSQERRGSSYNEQF
TRBV6-1,ASSEVGTGGSYNEQF
TRBV9,ASSFDRGRSPLH
TRBV11-3,ASSLDSLTYNEQF
TRBV6-5,ASSYNEKGYSYEQY
TRBV6-1,ASSEGAPGIGQPQH
TRBV6-1,ASSEAGPGANYGYT
TRBV9,ASSVVGSGATGELF
TRBV27,ASSLGEGARETQY
TRBV27,ASSSNPGTTLNTQY
TRBV6-6,ASSPAQGQGTYEQY
TRBV11-1,ASSLAPSSYEQY
TRBV5-1,ASSSGTGFEGYGYT
TRBV11-3,ASSFRDRATGANVLT
TRBV30,AWSRRRTEVYEQY
TRBV30,AYRTGTGYNSPLH
TRBV5-6,ASSLVRGRHGSVTEAF